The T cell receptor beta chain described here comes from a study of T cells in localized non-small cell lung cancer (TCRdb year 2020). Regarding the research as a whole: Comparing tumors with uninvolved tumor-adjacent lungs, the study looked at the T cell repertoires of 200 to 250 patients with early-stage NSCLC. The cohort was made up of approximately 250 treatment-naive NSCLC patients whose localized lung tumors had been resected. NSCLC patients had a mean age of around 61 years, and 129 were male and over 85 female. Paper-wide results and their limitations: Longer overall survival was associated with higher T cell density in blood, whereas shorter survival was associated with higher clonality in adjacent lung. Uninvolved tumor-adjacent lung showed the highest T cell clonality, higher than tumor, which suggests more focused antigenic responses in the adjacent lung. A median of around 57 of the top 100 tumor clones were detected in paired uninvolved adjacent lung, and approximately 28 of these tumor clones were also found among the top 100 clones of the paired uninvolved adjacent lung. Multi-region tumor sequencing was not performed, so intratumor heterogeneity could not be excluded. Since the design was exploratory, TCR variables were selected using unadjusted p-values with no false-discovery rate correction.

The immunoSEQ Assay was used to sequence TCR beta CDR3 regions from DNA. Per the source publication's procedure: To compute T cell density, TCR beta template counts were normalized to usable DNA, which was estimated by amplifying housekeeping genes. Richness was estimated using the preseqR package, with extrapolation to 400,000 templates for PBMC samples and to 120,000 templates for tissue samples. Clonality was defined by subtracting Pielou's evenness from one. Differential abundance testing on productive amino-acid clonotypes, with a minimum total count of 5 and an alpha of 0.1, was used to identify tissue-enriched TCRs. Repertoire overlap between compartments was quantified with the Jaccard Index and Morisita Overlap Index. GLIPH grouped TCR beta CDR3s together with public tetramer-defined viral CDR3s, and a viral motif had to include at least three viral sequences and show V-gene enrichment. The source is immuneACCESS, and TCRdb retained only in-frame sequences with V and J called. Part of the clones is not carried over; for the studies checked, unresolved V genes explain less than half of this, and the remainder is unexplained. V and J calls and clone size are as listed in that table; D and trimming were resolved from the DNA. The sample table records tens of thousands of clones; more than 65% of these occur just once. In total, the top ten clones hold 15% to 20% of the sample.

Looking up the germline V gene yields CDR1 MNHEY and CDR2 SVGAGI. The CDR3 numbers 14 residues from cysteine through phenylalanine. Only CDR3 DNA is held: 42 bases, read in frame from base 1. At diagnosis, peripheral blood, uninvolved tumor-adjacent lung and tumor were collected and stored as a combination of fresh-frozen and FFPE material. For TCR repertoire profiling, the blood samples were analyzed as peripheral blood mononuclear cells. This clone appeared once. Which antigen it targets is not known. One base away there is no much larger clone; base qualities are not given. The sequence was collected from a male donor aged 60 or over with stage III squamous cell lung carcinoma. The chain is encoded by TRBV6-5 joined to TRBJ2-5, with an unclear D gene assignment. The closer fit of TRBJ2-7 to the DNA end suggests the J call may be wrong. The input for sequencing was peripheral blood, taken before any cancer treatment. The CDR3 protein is CASNQRRTALEQYF. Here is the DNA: TGTGCCAGCAACCAAAGGCGGACCGCCCTCGAGCAGTACTTC.